The 5 T cell receptor beta chains presented below share a single source sample, sequenced in a study of cytomegalovirus exposure and HLA in healthy donors (dated by TCRdb to about 2017). The receptor library was made with the immunoSEQ multiplex PCR assay. For the multiplex PCR, a mixture combining 60 forward primers for TCR Vbeta segments and 13 reverse primers for TCR Jbeta segments was used. TCRdb stores this immuneACCESS table with in-frame sequences only. Part of the clones is absent; in the studies checked, under half of the shortfall reflects unresolved V genes, and no reason is known for the rest. Present in this sample are roughly 200,000 clones, roughly 85% of which were seen just once. The biggest ten clones account for approximately 4.7% of the sample. The sequenced sample was PBMCs. The origin of the receptors is a woman under 40 in good health and CMV-seropositive.

This clone appeared a few times. The chain links TRBV21-1 to TRBJ2-2; no DNA check was done on the table's D call, TRBD2. TRBV21-1 is reported as a pseudogene. The CDR3 extends over 19 amino acids. This chain's CDR3 is CASKKLWRVQVGYTGELFF. CDR3 nucleotides: TGTGCCAGCAAAAAATTATGGAGGGTACAAGTCGGCTACACCGGGGAGCTGTTTTTT.

The chain employs TRBV7-8 and TRBJ2-1; 12 bases are a match to TRBD2. With V trimmed by 1 base and J by 7 bases, 5 bases remained unmatched. The germline V gene encodes CDR1 SGHVS and CDR2 FQNEAQ. This CDR3 has 16 amino acids. This chain's CDR3 is CASSLGLAGGINEQFF. DNA for the CDR3: TGTGCCAGCAGCTTAGGGCTAGCGGGGGGGATAAATGAGCAGTTCTTC.

This clone appeared a few times. The CDR3 DNA follows: TGTGCCAGCAGTGACGAGAGAGGGGGCCCCTCAGTGCAGTATTTT. Translating it yields CASSDERGGPSVQYF. The chain combines TRBV2 with TRBJ2-3; TRBD1 aligns across 7 bases. CDR1 and CDR2 (germline): SNHLY, FYNNEI. CDR3 length: 15 residues. Losses at the gene ends were 3 bases for V and 11 bases for J; bases not matched to a gene: 14.

The chain is built from TRBV21-1 and TRBJ1-5. TRBV21-1 constitutes a pseudogene. The CDR3 has 19 amino acids. The CDR3 region is CASSKGLINGSLVNQPQHF. CDR3 DNA: TGTGCCAGCAGCAAAGGACTTATTAACGGTTCTTTGGTCAATCAGCCCCAGCATTTT.

The CDR3 DNA reads TGTGCCACCAGACCTGCGGGTTTATTATCTAACTATGGCTACACCTTC. The encoded protein is CATRPAGLLSNYGYTF. The chain uses TRBV15 and TRBJ1-2, with no clear D. The germline V gene encodes CDR1 LNHNV and CDR2 YYDKDF (reference sequence). This CDR3 spans 16 amino acids. V lost 6 bases to trimming and J lost 0 bases, with 17 bases between them.